Listed below are T cell receptor beta chains from one sample, sequenced in a study of T cell responses to AZD1222 COVID-19 vaccine. Sequencing was performed with immunoSEQ multiplex PCR; in TCRdb, only in-frame clones are kept and a portion is missing. The data hold 140,000 or so clones, with more than 70% observed a single time. Sequencing was performed on peripheral blood, taken 28 days after the second AZD1222 dose. The receptors derive from an adult who received the AZD1222 COVID-19 vaccine. Each CDR3 is given with its conserved first and last residue. The D gene is left open where the match is weak. Not every row has a clone size; where given, it reads once, few, many or a size class.

>.|.|TRBV3-1/TRBV3-2|TRBJ2-1
CASSQVGYEQFF
TGTGCCAGCAGCCAAGTTGGCTATGAGCAGTTCTTC
>.|.|TRBV28|TRBJ2-5
CASSLNRQITQETQYF
TGTGCCAGCAGTTTAAACAGACAGATAACCCAAGAGACCCAGTACTTC
>.|.|TRBV18|TRBJ1-1
CASSPKAGVGTEAFF
TGTGCCAGCTCACCAAAAGCCGGGGTGGGCACTGAAGCTTTCTTT
>.|.|TRBV29-1|TRBJ1-3
CSGTSSGNTIYF
TGCAGCGGGACAAGCTCTGGAAACACCATATATTTT
>TRBD1|.|TRBV15|TRBJ1-1
CATSRDRGDTEAFF
TGTGCCACCAGCCGAGACAGGGGTGACACTGAAGCTTTCTTT
>.|.|TRBV30|TRBJ1-2
CAWTRGPYYGYTF
TGTGCCTGGACCCGGGGGCCCTACTATGGCTACACCTTC
>.|.|TRBV28|TRBJ1-4
CASSPGSKSATNEKLFF
TGTGCCAGCAGCCCGGGCAGTAAATCTGCAACTAATGAAAAACTGTTTTTT
>TRBD1|many|TRBV4-3|TRBJ2-7
CASSQEDRGWYEQYF
TGCGCCAGCAGCCAAGAAGACAGGGGGTGGTACGAGCAGTACTTC
>.|.|TRBV21-1|TRBJ2-5
CASSKDAFGETQYF
TGTGCCAGCAGCAAAGATGCCTTTGGGGAGACCCAGTACTTC
>.|.|TRBV6-5|TRBJ2-5
CASSYDRHQYQETQYF
TGTGCCAGCAGTTACGACAGACACCAATACCAAGAGACCCAGTACTTC
>.|.|TRBV13|TRBJ1-3
CASSPQGTGNTIYF
TGTGCCAGCAGCCCACAGGGAACTGGAAACACCATATATTTT
>.|.|TRBV6-2/TRBV6-3|TRBJ1-2
CASSGTQDAGGYTF
TGTGCCAGCAGTGGAACACAGGACGCAGGGGGCTACACCTTC
>TRBD1|.|TRBV5-5|TRBJ1-2
CASSPDGQAAYGYTF
TGTGCCAGCAGCCCCGACGGACAGGCCGCCTATGGCTACACCTTC
>TRBD2|.|TRBV5-4|TRBJ2-3
CASSLFAGGPSDTQYF
TGTGCCAGCAGCTTGTTTGCGGGAGGTCCTTCAGATACGCAGTATTTT
>.|.|TRBV28|TRBJ1-5
CASSLTGLRKPQHF
TGTGCCAGCAGTTTAACAGGGTTAAGAAAGCCCCAGCATTTT
>.|few|TRBV30|TRBJ1-3
CAWRGSSGNTIYF
TGTGCCTGGAGAGGCAGCTCTGGAAACACCATATATTTT
>.|.|TRBV9|TRBJ1-5
CASSPPEGRTQPQHF
TGTGCCAGCAGCCCCCCGGAGGGGCGTACTCAGCCCCAGCATTTT
>TRBD2|.|TRBV7-2|TRBJ2-7
CASSLVWASGAPLEQYF
TGTGCCAGCAGCTTAGTTTGGGCTAGCGGGGCCCCCCTCGAGCAGTACTTC
>TRBD1|few|TRBV5-1|TRBJ1-1
CASSLGQGGMNTEAFF
TGCGCCAGCAGCTTAGGACAGGGGGGGATGAACACTGAAGCTTTCTTT
>.|.|TRBV29-1|TRBJ2-1
CSVVGGPALSYNEQFF
TGCAGCGTTGTTGGGGGACCCGCCCTCTCCTACAATGAGCAGTTCTTC
>.|.|TRBV7-9|TRBJ2-7
CASSLVIYEQYF
TGTGCCAGCAGCTTAGTCATCTACGAGCAGTACTTC
>.|once|TRBV7-2|TRBJ1-1
CASSSQLNTEAFF
TGTGCCAGCAGCTCCCAGCTGAACACTGAAGCTTTCTTT
>.|.|TRBV27|TRBJ2-7
CASSFWLEQYF
TGTGCCAGCAGTTTTTGGCTCGAGCAGTACTTC
>.|.|TRBV10-1|TRBJ1-5
CASSDGSQPQHF
TGCGCCAGCAGTGATGGGAGCCAGCCCCAGCATTTT
>TRBD2|.|TRBV10-3|TRBJ2-7
CAIGSSGLAYEQYF
TGTGCCATCGGTAGTTCGGGACTAGCATACGAGCAGTACTTC
>TRBD1|.|TRBV7-2|TRBJ1-5
CASSPGQGGQPQHF
TGTGCCAGCAGCCCAGGACAGGGTGGGCAGCCCCAGCATTTT
>TRBD2|.|TRBV25-1|TRBJ2-2
CASSERAGGTGELFF
TGTGCCAGCAGTGAACGGGCGGGGGGTACCGGGGAGCTGTTTTTT
>.|few|TRBV10-3|TRBJ2-7
CAISRGVEQYF
TGTGCCATCAGTCGAGGGGTCGAGCAGTACTTC
>TRBD2|.|TRBV30|TRBJ2-1
CAWSVRAGLFNEQFF
TGTGCCTGGAGTGTACGAGCGGGATTGTTCAATGAGCAGTTCTTC
>.|.|TRBV30|TRBJ1-4
CAWSGRGAEKLFF
TGTGCCTGGAGTGGGCGGGGTGCTGAAAAACTGTTTTTT
>TRBD2|.|TRBV3-1/TRBV3-2|TRBJ2-7
CASSPSGTYEQYF
TGTGCCAGCAGCCCGAGCGGGACCTACGAGCAGTACTTC
>TRBD2|.|TRBV4-2|TRBJ2-3
CASSQEVGPAGAADTQYF
TGTGCCAGCAGCCAAGAGGTAGGCCCAGCGGGAGCGGCAGATACGCAGTATTTT
>.|.|TRBV5-1|TRBJ1-1
CASSLANTEAFF
TGCGCCAGCAGCTTAGCGAACACTGAAGCTTTCTTT
>.|.|TRBV5-8|TRBJ2-7
CASSLGQPDGVQYF
TGTGCCAGCAGCTTGGGACAGCCGGACGGGGTGCAGTACTTC
>.|.|TRBV19|TRBJ1-6
CASTMGSSGHSPLHF
TGTGCCAGTACAATGGGTTCATCAGGGCATTCACCCCTCCACTTT
>TRBD2|once|TRBV20-1|TRBJ2-3
CSAGRADTQYF
TGCAGTGCCGGGAGGGCGGATACGCAGTATTTT
>.|.|TRBV7-8|TRBJ1-2
CASSPEGLGNLYGYTF
TGTGCCAGCAGCCCTGAGGGTTTGGGTAACCTCTATGGCTACACCTTC
>TRBD2|.|TRBV9|TRBJ2-7
CASSVSGTSGYEQYF
TGTGCCAGCAGCGTAAGCGGTACTAGCGGCTACGAGCAGTACTTC
>TRBD1|.|TRBV28|TRBJ1-2
CASLSNLNRGNYGYTF
TGTGCCAGCTTGTCCAACCTCAACAGGGGTAACTATGGCTACACCTTC
>.|.|TRBV28|TRBJ1-2
CASTSGDYGYTF
TGTGCCAGCACCTCGGGAGACTATGGCTACACCTTC
>.|.|TRBV9|TRBJ2-7
CASSARDLFMDEQYF
TGTGCCAGCAGCGCCAGGGATTTATTCATGGACGAGCAGTACTTC
>TRBD1|.|TRBV27|TRBJ2-3
CASSLKGTGAADTQYF
TGTGCCAGCAGTTTAAAGGGGACAGGGGCAGCAGATACGCAGTATTTT
>TRBD1|.|TRBV6-5|TRBJ1-5
CASRTGDSSNQPQHF
TGTGCCAGCCGCACAGGGGATTCGTCCAATCAGCCCCAGCATTTT
>.|few|TRBV6-2/TRBV6-3|TRBJ2-1
CASSYKETYNEQFF
TGTGCCAGCAGTTACAAGGAAACCTACAATGAGCAGTTCTTC
>.|.|TRBV19|TRBJ2-7
CASSIGDIAYEQYF
TGTGCCAGTAGTATTGGGGACATAGCTTACGAGCAGTACTTC
>.|.|TRBV6-1|TRBJ1-2
CASSEAGWGANGYTF
TGTGCCAGCAGTGAAGCTGGGTGGGGGGCCAATGGCTACACCTTC
>.|.|TRBV18|TRBJ1-1
CASSLSGYTEAFF
TGTGCCAGCTCACTCTCAGGTTACACTGAAGCTTTCTTT
>.|.|TRBV5-4|TRBJ2-3
CASTRTIGPETDTQYF
TGTGCCAGCACCAGGACTATCGGCCCGGAGACAGATACGCAGTATTTT
>.|.|TRBV15|TRBJ2-7
CATSRAHRFDTEQYF
TGTGCCACCAGCAGAGCTCACCGCTTTGATACGGAGCAGTACTTC
>.|.|TRBV6-5|TRBJ1-1
CASSGLTEAFF
TGTGCCAGCAGCGGTCTCACTGAAGCTTTCTTT
>TRBD1|few|TRBV10-3|TRBJ1-5
CAISEGGGGFQPQHF
TGTGCCATCAGTGAAGGAGGGGGCGGCTTTCAGCCCCAGCATTTT
>.|once|TRBV28|TRBJ1-4
CASSLQGLTNEKLFF
TGTGCCAGCAGTCTACAGGGCCTCACTAATGAAAAACTGTTTTTT
>.|.|TRBV6-1|TRBJ2-7
CASSEMGGPGGEQYF
TGTGCCAGCAGTGAAATGGGAGGTCCCGGTGGGGAGCAGTACTTC
>TRBD1|once|TRBV7-2|TRBJ2-5
CASSGDSLSPQYF
TGTGCCAGCAGTGGGGACAGCCTTTCGCCCCAGTACTTC
>.|.|TRBV9|TRBJ2-1
CASSVVDRYNEQFF
TGTGCCAGCAGCGTAGTAGACAGGTACAATGAGCAGTTCTTC
>.|.|TRBV5-1|TRBJ2-5
CASSLGRKETQYF
TGCGCCAGCAGCCTGGGACGGAAAGAGACCCAGTACTTC
>TRBD1|.|TRBV5-1|TRBJ2-5
CASSPGTGDAQETQYF
TGCGCCAGCAGCCCCGGGACAGGGGATGCGCAAGAGACCCAGTACTTC